These 18 T cell receptor beta chains were all obtained from the same sample, sequenced in a study of OX40 agonist ivuxolimab in advanced cancers. The library came from the immunoSEQ multiplex PCR assay. Drawn from immuneACCESS, this table holds only the in-frame rearrangements with V and J called that TCRdb kept. Clones are partly lost; checked studies trace under half to an unresolved V gene and leave the rest unexplained. This sample has roughly 40,000 clones in its table, and more than 85% of those were observed once. The top ten clones comprise 15% to 20% of the sample. Sample: CD4+ or CD8+ T cells sorted from blood, taken in a trial of the OX40 agonist ivuxolimab. Receptor source: an adult with an advanced solid tumor such as melanoma, head and neck, liver or kidney cancer.

The chain has TRBV29-1 and TRBJ2-3; 7 bases match TRBD1. Germline trimming cut 6 bases from V and 2 bases from J; bases unmatched to any gene: 8. This CDR3 has 14 residues. Germline V gives CDR1 SQVTM, CDR2 ANQGSEA. The chain's CDR3 is CSVPEGANTDTQYF. The CDR3 region has the DNA TGCAGCGTGCCCGAGGGGGCGAACACAGATACGCAGTATTTT.

This clone occurred once. The gene calls are TRBV5-6 and TRBJ1-1; D is possibly TRBD1 (5 bases). The CDR3 totals 16 residues. CDR1 is SGHDT and CDR2 is YYEEEE in the germline V gene. The ends were cut back, 2 bases at V and 4 bases at J, with 18 bases in the middle. The CDR3 loop is CASSFSTQGGGTEAFF. The DNA of the CDR3 is TGTGCCAGCAGCTTTAGTACCCAGGGAGGTGGCACTGAAGCTTTCTTT.

J is TRBJ1-5 and V is TRBV21-1. TRBV21-1 is termed a pseudogene. This CDR3 has 19 amino acids. The CDR3 DNA sequence: TGTGCCAGCAGCAAAGTAGTCAGCCTAATGTCCGAACGCAATCAGCCCCAGCATTTT. The encoded protein is CASSKVVSLMSERNQPQHF.

The rearrangement links TRBV7-9 to TRBJ2-7; D not certain. This CDR3 is 12 amino acids long. CDR1 SEHNR and CDR2 FQNEAQ come from the germline V gene (reference sequence). The V end lost 5 bases, the J end lost 0 bases, and 5 bases lay between the germline ends. This CDR3 reads CASSLSSYEQYF. The CDR3 region has the DNA TGTGCCAGCAGCCTCAGCTCCTACGAGCAGTACTTC.

V usage is TRBV5-6 and J usage is TRBJ2-7; D may correspond to TRBD1 or TRBD2 (5 bases each). V shed 4 bases and J shed 2 bases, with 10 bases lying between them. The CDR3 runs to 13 residues. Germline CDR1 SGHDT, CDR2 YYEEEE. In DNA, the CDR3 is TGTGCCAGCAGCACGGGACGGACCTACGAGCAGTACTTC. Translated: CASSTGRTYEQYF.

This clone appeared once. This rearrangement joins TRBV5-1 to TRBJ1-1; no reliable D call. Trimming took off 3 bases at V and 5 bases at J, with 5 bases between the two ends. This CDR3 region has 11 residues. Germline V gene lookup returns CDR1 SGHRS and CDR2 YFSETQ. The CDR3 protein is CASSYGTEAFF. For the CDR3, the DNA is TGCGCCAGCAGCTACGGAACTGAAGCTTTCTTT.

This chain links TRBV5-1 with TRBJ1-1; 7 bases are a match to TRBD1. In germline, CDR1 is SGHRS, CDR2 YFSETQ. V trimming: 4 bases; J trimming: 1 base; junction bases outside the gene matches: 13. This CDR3 contains 17 residues. The CDR3 region has the DNA TGCGCCAGCAGCCCCGACAGGGTCAGCCTTACGAACACTGAAGCTTTCTTT. Amino acid sequence: CASSPDRVSLTNTEAFF.

This clone has just one count. The rearrangement uses TRBV7-2 and TRBJ2-2; TRBD2 agrees at 7 bases. The CDR3 is 16 amino acids. J gave up 6 bases and V 6 bases, and 13 bases lay outside the gene matches. Germline CDR1 is SGHTA and CDR2 is FQGNSA. The CDR3: CASRILETSMAGELFF. CDR3 bases: TGTGCCAGCAGGATCCTCGAGACTAGCATGGCCGGGGAGCTGTTTTTT.

The V and J genes are TRBV7-9 and TRBJ1-2; 8 nucleotides align to TRBD1. Germline assignment: CDR1 SEHNR and CDR2 FQNEAQ (reference sequence). The CDR3 sequence is 18 residues long. V lost 1 base, J lost 7 bases, and 17 bases stayed unmatched. CDR3 residues: CASSLVSSLDREMGGYTF. As DNA, the CDR3 is TGTGCCAGCAGCTTAGTTAGTTCGCTGGACAGGGAAATGGGTGGCTACACCTTC.

The V gene is TRBV4-1, the J gene TRBJ1-6; no definite D call. The germline gives CDR1 MGHRA, CDR2 YSYEKL. This CDR3 is built from 15 residues. V shed 0 bases and J shed 7 bases, with 10 bases lying between them. The CDR3 coding sequence is TGCGCCAGCAGCCAAGATCTTGCAGACAATTCACCCCTCCACTTT. It codes for CASSQDLADNSPLHF.

The V and J genes are TRBV10-3 and TRBJ2-7, with 12 bases aligning to TRBD1. Germline-derived CDR1 and CDR2 are ENHRY and SYGVKD. V was pared by 2 bases and J by 6 bases, with 5 bases of the junction left unmatched. The CDR3 is 15 residues long. The CDR3 region has the DNA TGTGCCATCAGTGAGCCGGGACAGGGGGCGGTCGAGCAGTACTTC. Amino acid sequence: CAISEPGQGAVEQYF.

The chain links TRBV5-1 to TRBJ2-7; 8 bases are shared with TRBD1. The V and J ends lost 4 bases and 5 bases, in that order; junction bases with no gene match: 8. This CDR3 has 14 residues. Germline V gene lookup returns CDR1 SGHRS and CDR2 YFSETQ. The CDR3: CASSRGQGTDEQYF. DNA for the CDR3: TGCGCCAGCAGCCGTGGACAGGGAACAGACGAGCAGTACTTC.

This clone was counted a few times. The chain has TRBV10-1 and TRBJ2-7; D is possibly TRBD1 (6 bases). CDR3 length equals 14 residues. Germline V gene data show CDR1 as WNHNN and CDR2 as SYGVQD (reference sequence). V lost 0 bases and J lost 2, with 8 bases in between. CDR3 DNA: TGCGCCAGCAGTGAGTCGGACAGCACCTACGAGCAGTACTTC. Its protein product is CASSESDSTYEQYF.

The genes are TRBV4-1 and TRBJ1-4; D remains ambiguous. Trimming removed 2 bases from V and 0 bases from J, with 10 bases in between. Germline V lookup: CDR1 MGHRA, CDR2 YSYEKL. The CDR3 contains 16 residues. CDR3 coding DNA: TGCGCCAGCAGCCAAAATCCGGGAGCAACTAATGAAAAACTGTTTTTT. Encoded protein: CASSQNPGATNEKLFF.

This clone occurred once. The chain is built from TRBV11-2 and TRBJ2-3; D gene uncertain. Trimming cost V 3 bases and J 2 bases, with 3 bases left between them. CDR1 SGHAT and CDR2 FQNNGV come from the germline V gene. The CDR3 runs to 12 residues. CDR3 sequence reads: CASSFPTDTQYF. The CDR3 nucleotides are TGTGCCAGCAGCTTTCCCACAGATACGCAGTATTTT.

The genes are TRBV11-1 and TRBJ1-1; 7 bases fit TRBD1. Germline V gene lookup returns CDR1 SGHAT and CDR2 FQDESV (reference sequence). The V segment lost 1 base and the J segment 3 bases; nucleotides outside the gene matches: 5. CDR3 length: 15 amino acids. DNA for the CDR3: TGTGCCAGCAGCTTAGACGGCAGGGGGTACACTGAAGCTTTCTTT. Encoded protein: CASSLDGRGYTEAFF.

This chain links TRBV7-9 with TRBJ2-1; 9 nucleotides align to TRBD2. The CDR3 contains 16 residues. J lost 0 bases, V lost 5 bases, and 5 bases had no gene match. Germline values: CDR1 SEHNR, CDR2 FQNEAQ (reference sequence). CDR3 region: CASSTTSGLSYNEQFF. Written as DNA, the CDR3 is TGTGCCAGCAGCACGACTAGCGGCCTCTCCTACAATGAGCAGTTCTTC.

This chain links TRBV19 with TRBJ2-7; perhaps TRBD2 as D (5 bases). CDR3 length: 13 amino acids. V dropped 3 bases and J dropped 4 bases, with 10 bases sitting between them. Per the germline V gene, CDR1 is LNHDA and CDR2 is SQIVND (reference sequence). DNA of the CDR3: TGTGCCAGTAGTATTCGGGATTCATACGAGCAGTACTTC. This codes for CASSIRDSYEQYF.